This entry concerns a single T cell receptor (beta chain). Its antigen is undetermined. The missing CDR3 end, 3 residues past where the read stops, is filled in from the germline J gene. Assay: immunoSEQ multiplex PCR; the TCRdb copy retains only in-frame clones and omits some. The sample has about 26,000 clones. These data come from a study of T cells in women clearing cervical HPV infection. Whole-study findings and limits: Effector/memory and HPV-specific T cells were not isolated, and association timing is unknown.

Trimming shortened V by 5 bases and J by 3 bases, and 5 bases separated the two germline ends. CDR3 size: 12 residues. Germline assignment: CDR1 SGHDN and CDR2 FVKESK. The sequence derives from a woman aged 18 to 75 with a cervical HPV16 infection that either progressed to CIN3+ or cleared (not recorded which). The sample comprised blood buffy coat. The chain uses TRBV14 and TRBJ2-1; no clear D. This CDR3 is CASSTGYNEQFF. CDR3 DNA (partial): TGTGCCAGCAGCACGGGCTACAATGAG.